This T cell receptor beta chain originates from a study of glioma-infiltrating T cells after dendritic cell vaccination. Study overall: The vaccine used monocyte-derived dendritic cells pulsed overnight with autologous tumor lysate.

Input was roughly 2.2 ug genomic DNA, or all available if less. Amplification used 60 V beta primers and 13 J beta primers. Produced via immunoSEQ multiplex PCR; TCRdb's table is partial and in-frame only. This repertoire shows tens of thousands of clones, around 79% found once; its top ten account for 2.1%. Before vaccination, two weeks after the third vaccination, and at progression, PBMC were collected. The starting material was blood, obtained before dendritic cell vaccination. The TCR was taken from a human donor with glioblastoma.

The CDR3 DNA reads TGTGCCACAGCGGGAGCACAAGAGACCCAGTACTTC. Translated: CATAGAQETQYF. The rearrangement uses TRBV19 and TRBJ2-5; 8 nucleotides match TRBD2. This CDR3 region has 12 residues. The ends lost 10 bases at V and 2 bases at J; junction bases unmatched: 3. CDR1 LNHDA and CDR2 SQIVND come from the germline V gene (reference sequence).